This record looks at one T cell receptor beta chain sequence and its context. This sample stems from a study of immune evolution from preneoplasia to lung adenocarcinoma. Generated by immunoSEQ multiplex PCR, the TCRdb table keeps only in-frame clones and is missing some. The sample includes around 5,300 clones, about 80% seen only once; the top ten take less than 30%. The clonotype was recovered from a person between 55 and 69 years old with lung adenocarcinoma. The sequencing sample was made of FFPE normal lung tissue adjacent to the tumor.

The CDR3 bases are TGTGCCAGCAGTTCGGGAGGGACCCAGGGGCTTTGGGGTAGCGGGGTGGTGGAAGAGACCCAGTACTTC. Its protein is CASSSGGTQGLWGSGVVEETQYF. V and J are TRBV28 and TRBJ2-5; 8 nucleotides agree with TRBD2. The CDR3 spans 23 residues. Germline CDR1 is MDHEN and CDR2 is SYDVKM. The trim removed 4 bases at V and 3 bases at J, leaving 31 bases unmatched.